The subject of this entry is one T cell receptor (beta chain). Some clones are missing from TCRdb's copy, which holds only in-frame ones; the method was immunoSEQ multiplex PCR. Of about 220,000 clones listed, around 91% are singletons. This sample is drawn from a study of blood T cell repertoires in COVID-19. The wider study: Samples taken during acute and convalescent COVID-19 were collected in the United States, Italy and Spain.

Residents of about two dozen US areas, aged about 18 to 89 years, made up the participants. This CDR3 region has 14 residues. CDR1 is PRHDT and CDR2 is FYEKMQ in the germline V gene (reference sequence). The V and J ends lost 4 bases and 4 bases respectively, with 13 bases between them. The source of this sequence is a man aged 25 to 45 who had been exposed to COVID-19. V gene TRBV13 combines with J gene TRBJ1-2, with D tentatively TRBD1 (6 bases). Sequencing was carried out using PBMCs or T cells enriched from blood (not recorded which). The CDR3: CASSSPGQPYGYTF. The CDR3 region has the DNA TGTGCCAGCAGCTCCCCGGGACAACCCTATGGCTACACCTTC.